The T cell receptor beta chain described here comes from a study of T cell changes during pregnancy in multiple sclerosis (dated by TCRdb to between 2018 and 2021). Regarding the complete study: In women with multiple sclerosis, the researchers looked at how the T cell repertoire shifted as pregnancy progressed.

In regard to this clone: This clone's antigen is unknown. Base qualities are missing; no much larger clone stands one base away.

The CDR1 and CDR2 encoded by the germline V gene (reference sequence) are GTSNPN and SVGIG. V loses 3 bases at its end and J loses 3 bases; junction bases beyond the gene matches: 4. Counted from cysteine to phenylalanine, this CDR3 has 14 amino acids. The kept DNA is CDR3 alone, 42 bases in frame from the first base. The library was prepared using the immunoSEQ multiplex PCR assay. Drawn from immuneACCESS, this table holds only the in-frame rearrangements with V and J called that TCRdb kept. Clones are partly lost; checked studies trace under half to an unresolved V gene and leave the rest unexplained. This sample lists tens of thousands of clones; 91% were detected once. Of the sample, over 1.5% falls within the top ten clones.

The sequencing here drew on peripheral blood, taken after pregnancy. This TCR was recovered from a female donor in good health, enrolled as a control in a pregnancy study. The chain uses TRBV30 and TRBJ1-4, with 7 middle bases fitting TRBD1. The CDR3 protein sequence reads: CAWRGTVSNEKLFF. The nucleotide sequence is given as TGTGCCTGGAGGGGGACAGTCTCTAATGAAAAACTGTTTTTT.